The source of this T cell receptor beta chain is a study of graft-versus-host responses after intestinal transplantation. Background on the study: Anti-thymocyte globulin induction was given to all recipients, followed by tacrolimus and steroids for 2 to 3 years.

The protocol was immunoSEQ multiplex PCR, while the TCRdb copy is restricted to in-frame clones and leaves out a portion. The sample carries about 54,000 clones, about 89% recorded once. Sequencing used PBMCs, obtained approximately 660 days after intestinal transplant. This TCR derives from a human patient who received an intestinal transplant, so some T cells may come from the graft donor.

The CDR3 loop is CASTTTGYGGELFF. The CDR3 nucleotides read TGTGCCAGCACCACCACAGGGTACGGCGGGGAGCTGTTTTTT. V is TRBV25-1 and J is TRBJ2-2; TRBD1 is a possible D gene (6 bases). The CDR3 has 14 amino acids. Germline V lookup: CDR1 MGHDK, CDR2 SYGVNS. V was clipped by 7 bases and J by 7 bases, with 16 bases between them.